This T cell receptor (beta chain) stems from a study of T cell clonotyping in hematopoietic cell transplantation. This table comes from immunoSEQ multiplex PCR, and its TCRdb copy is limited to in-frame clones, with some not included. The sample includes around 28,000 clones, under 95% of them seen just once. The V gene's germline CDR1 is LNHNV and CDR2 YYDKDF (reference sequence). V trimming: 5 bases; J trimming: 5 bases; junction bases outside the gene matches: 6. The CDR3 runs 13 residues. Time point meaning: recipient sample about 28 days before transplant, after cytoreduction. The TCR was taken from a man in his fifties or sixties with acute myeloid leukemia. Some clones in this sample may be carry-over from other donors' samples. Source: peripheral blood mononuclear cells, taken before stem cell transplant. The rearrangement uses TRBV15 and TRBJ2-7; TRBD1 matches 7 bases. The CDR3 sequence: CATSQRGGHEQYF. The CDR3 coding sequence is TGTGCCACCAGCCAACGAGGGGGCCACGAGCAGTACTTC. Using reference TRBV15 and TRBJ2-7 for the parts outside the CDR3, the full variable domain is DAMVIQNPRYQVTQFGKPVTLSCSQTLNHNVMYWYQQKSSQAPKLLFHYYDKDFNNEADTPDNFQSRRPNTSFCFLDIRSPGLGDTAMYLCATSQRGGHEQYFGPGTRLTVT.